The 18 T cell receptor beta chains listed next were all sequenced from one sample in a study of T-cell reconstitution after alpha-beta-depleted transplantation in children. During its preparation, the TCRbeta library received unique molecular identifiers. Via MiXCR, TCRdb re-called the PCR reads, giving one row per CDR3 protein. The sample yields approximately 300,000 distinct CDR3 sequences, roughly a tenth seen once. The specimen was PBMCs, collected before TCRalphabeta/CD19-depleted stem cell transplant. Receptors were obtained from a boy younger than two with acute myeloid leukemia, due to receive a stem cell transplant.

The V and J genes are TRBV12-3 or TRBV12-4 and TRBJ2-3; 13 nucleotides line up with TRBD2. The CDR3 is 15 amino acids. The trim removed 5 bases at V and 11 bases at J, leaving 10 bases unmatched. This chain's CDR3 is CASSLGLAGATRQYF. CDR3 DNA sequence: TGTGCCAGCAGTCTTGGACTAGCGGGGGCGACAAGGCAGTATTTT.

At least ten counts were recorded for this clonotype. The chain combines TRBV4-3 with TRBJ2-3; no definite D call. The CDR3 contains 14 residues. The germline V gene encodes CDR1 LGHNA and CDR2 YSLEER. Trimming removed 5 bases from V and 6 bases from J, with 15 bases in between. In DNA, the CDR3 is TGCGCCAGCAGCGCGAGCCCGTTTGGGGATACGCAGTATTTT. Translating gives CASSASPFGDTQYF.

This clonotype was recorded at least ten times. The chain combines TRBV4-1 with TRBJ2-1; D is uncertain. Germline values: CDR1 MGHRA, CDR2 YSYEKL. Trimming shortened V by 1 base and J by 0 bases, and 10 bases separated the two germline ends. The length of the CDR3 is 16 residues. The CDR3 protein is CASSQGLLSSYNEQFF. As DNA, the CDR3 is TGCGCCAGCAGCCAAGGGCTATTGAGCTCCTACAATGAGCAGTTCTTC.

This clonotype was counted between two and nine times. The CDR3 loop is CASSPSGWDQETQYF. The CDR3 DNA follows: TGTGCCAGCAGCCCATCAGGTTGGGACCAAGAGACCCAGTACTTC. The V call is TRBV7-3, the J call TRBJ2-5; the D is unclear. V lost 5 bases and J 0 bases, leaving 13 bases between the germline ends. The germline V gene has CDR1 SGHTA and CDR2 FQGTGA. This CDR3 is 15 amino acids long.

V and J are TRBV6-5 and TRBJ2-3; 11 bases agree with TRBD1. Germline lookup yields CDR1 MNHEY and CDR2 SVGAGI. There are 16 residues in the CDR3. Trimming took 0 bases from V and 4 from J; bases not matched to a gene: 3. The CDR3 bases are TGTGCCAGCAGTTACTCTTGGACAGGGGGCGCAGATACGCAGTATTTT. This translates into CASSYSWTGGADTQYF.

This clonotype showed up many times. The CDR3 DNA reads as TGTGCCAGCAACGTTCTCGGGGCGGGGGCCTCCTACGAGCAGTACTTC. This codes for CASNVLGAGASYEQYF. The chain carries TRBV7-2 and TRBJ2-7, with a possible D match to TRBD2 (7 bases). CDR3 length equals 16 residues. Germline CDR1 SGHTA, CDR2 FQGNSA. V gave up 7 bases and J gave up 0 bases, with 19 bases separating them.

This clonotype appeared many times. V usage is TRBV9 and J usage is TRBJ2-2, with D possibly being TRBD2 (6 bases). Trimming shortened V by 3 bases and J by 5 bases, and 14 bases separated the two germline ends. Germline CDR1 SGDLS, CDR2 YYNGEE. The CDR3 contains 15 residues. CDR3 bases: TGTGCCAGCAGCGGATGGGGGGATCGAACCGGGGAGCTGTTTTTT. It specifies CASSGWGDRTGELFF. The variable domain in full, with the rest retrieved from reference TRBV9 and TRBJ2-2, is DSGVTQTPKHLITATGQRVTLRCSPRSGDLSVYWYQQSLDQGLQFLIQYYNGEERAKGNILERFSAQQFPDLHSELNLSSLELGDSALYFCASSGWGDRTGELFFGEGSRLTVL.

The table lists this clonotype with many counts. Here the CDR3 reads CASSQQGMNGYTF. DNA of the CDR3: TGTGCCAGCAGCCAACAGGGGATGAACGGCTACACCTTC. The V call is TRBV3-1, the J call TRBJ1-2, with a possible D match to TRBD1 (6 bases). The CDR3 is made up of 13 amino acids. The V gene lost 2 bases and the J gene lost 8 bases, with 12 bases spanning the gap. Germline CDR1 and CDR2: LGHDT and YNNKEL (reference sequence). Filled out from reference TRBV3-1 and TRBJ1-2, the complete variable domain reads DTAVSQTPKYLVTQMGNDKSIKCEQNLGHDTMYWYKQDSKKFLKIMFSYNNKELIINETVPNRFSPKSPDKAHLNLHINSLELGDSAVYFCASSQQGMNGYTFGSGTRLTVV.

The chain couples TRBV5-1 to TRBJ2-3; TRBD1 matches 7 bases. Germline CDR1 SGHRS, CDR2 YFSETQ. Trimming at V came to 1 base and at J to 0 bases, leaving 11 bases not matched to a gene. This CDR3 region has 18 residues. The chain's CDR3 is CASSLPLGDRSSTDTQYF. The CDR3 DNA reads TGCGCCAGCAGCTTGCCACTGGGGGACAGATCTAGCACAGATACGCAGTATTTT.

This chain connects TRBV5-6 to TRBJ1-1; D call uncertain. The CDR3 extends over 14 amino acids. Trimming left V 2 bases short and J 5 bases short, with 13 bases between. The germline V gene has CDR1 SGHDT and CDR2 YYEEEE. CDR3 sequence reads: CASSLGDIYTEAFF. CDR3 coding DNA: TGTGCCAGCAGCTTAGGAGATATATATACTGAAGCTTTCTTT.

Details on this clonotype: A much larger clonotype is one base distant, so this may be a read error. The gene calls are TRBV7-2 and TRBJ2-3; 7 bases are shared with TRBD2. The length of the CDR3 is 16 residues. V was pared by 4 bases and J by 4 bases, with 11 bases of the junction left unmatched. The germline V gene encodes CDR1 SGHTA and CDR2 FQGNSA. DNA of the CDR3: TGTGCCAGCAGCTCCGGACTAGTGGAGTTCCCAGATACGCAGTATTTT. Amino acid sequence: CASSSGLVEFPDTQYF.

This clonotype was picked up many times. The chain couples TRBV7-2 to TRBJ1-2, with TRBD1 matching 9 bases. The CDR3 is 16 amino acids. Germline values: CDR1 SGHTA, CDR2 FQGNSA. V dropped 2 bases and J dropped 3; count of bases not matched to a gene: 7. The CDR3 spells CASSLRRGTGYYGYTF. CDR3 DNA: TGTGCCAGCAGCTTAAGACGTGGGACAGGGTACTATGGCTACACCTTC. Based on the CDR3 plus reference TRBV7-2 and TRBJ1-2, the full variable domain is GAGVSQSPSNKVTEKGKDVELRCDPISGHTALYWYRQSLGQGLEFLIYFQGNSAPDKSGLPSDRFSAERTGGSVSTLTIQRTQQEDSAVYLCASSLRRGTGYYGYTFGSGTRLTVV.

In this sample, this clonotype turned up many times. The chain has TRBV21-1 and TRBJ2-3. TRBV21-1 is described as a pseudogene. This CDR3 spans 16 amino acids. CDR3 nucleotides: TGTGCCAGCAGCAAAGGAAGTGGGGTTCGCACAGATACGCAGTATTTT. This sequence encodes CASSKGSGVRTDTQYF.

The chain employs TRBV7-9 and TRBJ2-1; 7 bases agree with TRBD1. This CDR3 is built from 14 residues. CDR1 is SEHNR and CDR2 is FQNEAQ in the germline V gene (reference sequence). Trimming cost V 2 bases and J 7 bases; bases outside gene matches: 5. The CDR3 DNA reads TGTGCCAGCAGCTTAAAGACAGGGACGAATGAGCAGTTCTTC. Residues: CASSLKTGTNEQFF. Drawing the rest from reference TRBV7-9 and TRBJ2-1, the complete variable domain is DTGVSQNPRHKITKRGQNVTFRCDPISEHNRLYWYRQTLGQGPEFLTYFQNEAQLEKSRLLSDRFSAERPKGSFSTLEIQRTEQGDSAMYLCASSLKTGTNEQFFGPGTRLTVL.

V usage is TRBV28 and J usage is TRBJ2-3; D is possibly TRBD2 (6 bases). Germline V lookup: CDR1 MDHEN, CDR2 SYDVKM. Trimming took 2 bases from V and 5 from J, leaving 14 bases between them. The CDR3 loop spans 15 amino acids. CDR3 amino acids: CASSLRDQRVDTQYF. DNA of the CDR3: TGTGCCAGCAGTTTAAGGGACCAGCGGGTAGATACGCAGTATTTT.

The chain links TRBV10-3 to TRBJ2-3; no clear D gene. V shed 5 bases and J shed 0 bases, with 0 bases lying between them. CDR3 length: 11 amino acids. Germline V gene lookup returns CDR1 ENHRY and CDR2 SYGVKD. CDR3 loop: CAISSTDTQYF. The DNA for the CDR3 is TGTGCCATCAGTAGCACAGATACGCAGTATTTT.

Many counts were recorded for this clonotype. The chain combines TRBV9 with TRBJ1-1; TRBD1 might be the D (6 bases). The germline V and J ends were trimmed by 2 bases and 0 bases, with 14 bases remaining between them. The CDR3 spans 16 residues. Germline-derived CDR1 and CDR2 are SGDLS and YYNGEE. CDR3 nucleotide sequence: TGTGCCAGCAGCGTCCTTCAGGGGACCATGAACACTGAAGCTTTCTTT. Translated, it gives CASSVLQGTMNTEAFF.

At least ten counts were recorded for this clonotype. The chain is built from TRBV12-3 or TRBV12-4 and TRBJ2-7, with 8 bases aligning to TRBD1. This CDR3 contains 13 residues. The trim removed 4 bases at V and 6 bases at J, leaving 5 bases unmatched. CDR3: CASSYGTGGEQYF. As DNA, the CDR3 is TGTGCCAGCAGTTACGGGACAGGCGGCGAGCAGTACTTC.